This TCR beta chain was sequenced for a study of T-cell reconstitution after alpha-beta-depleted transplantation in children. The J segment lost 2 bases and the V segment lost 3 bases, leaving 5 bases of the junction unmatched. Germline V gene lookup returns CDR1 MNHEY and CDR2 SMNVEV (reference sequence). This CDR3 comprises 17 residues. This clonotype was counted only a few times. Its antigen is unidentified. Unique molecular identifiers were used in preparing the TCRbeta library. TCRdb re-derived calls from the PCR reads in MiXCR, one entry per CDR3 protein. The table lists about 980,000 distinct CDR3 sequences, about 29% of them singletons. Notes on the study in general: High day-60 TCRbeta diversity in some patients came from surviving recipient T cells and thymic progenitors. T-cell counts and diversity at one year following transplant were attributed mainly to newly produced T cells. Expanded graft clones numbering several hundred reportedly gave rise to alpha-beta T cells about two months after transplant.

The source was PBMCs, mostly from graft donor cells, collected 360 days after TCRalphabeta/CD19-depleted stem cell transplant. The J gene is TRBJ2-3, the V gene TRBV27; TRBD2 aligns across 13 bases. The TCR sequence derives from a boy younger than two who had a stem cell transplant for SCID, so the T cells may come from the graft donor. The CDR3 nucleotides are TGTGCCAGCAGTTTCGGGACTAGCGGGGCTTACACAGATACGCAGTATTTT. As protein: CASSFGTSGAYTDTQYF.